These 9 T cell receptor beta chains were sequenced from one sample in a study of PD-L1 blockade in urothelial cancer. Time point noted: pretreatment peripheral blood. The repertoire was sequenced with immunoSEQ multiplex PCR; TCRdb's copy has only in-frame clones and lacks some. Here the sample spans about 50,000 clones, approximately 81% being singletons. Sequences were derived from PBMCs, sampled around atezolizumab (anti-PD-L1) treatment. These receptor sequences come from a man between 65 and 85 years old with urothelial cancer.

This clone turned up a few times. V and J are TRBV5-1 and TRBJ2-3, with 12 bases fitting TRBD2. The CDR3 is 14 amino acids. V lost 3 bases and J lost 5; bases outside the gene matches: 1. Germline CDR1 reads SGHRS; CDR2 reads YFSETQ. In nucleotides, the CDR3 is TGCGCCAGCAGCTGGGGACTAGCGGGAGATACGCAGTATTTT. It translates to CASSWGLAGDTQYF.

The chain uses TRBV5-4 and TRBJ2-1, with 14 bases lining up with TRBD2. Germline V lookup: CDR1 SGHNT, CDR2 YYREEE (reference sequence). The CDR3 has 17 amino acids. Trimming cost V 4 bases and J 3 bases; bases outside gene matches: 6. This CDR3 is CASSLGLAGALYNEQFF. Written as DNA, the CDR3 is TGTGCCAGCAGCCTGGGACTAGCGGGGGCCCTCTACAATGAGCAGTTCTTC.

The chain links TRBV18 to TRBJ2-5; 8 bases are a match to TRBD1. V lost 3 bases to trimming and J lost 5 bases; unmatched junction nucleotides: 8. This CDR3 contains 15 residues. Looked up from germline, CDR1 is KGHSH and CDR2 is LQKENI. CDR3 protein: CASSPSTGARETQYF. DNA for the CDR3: TGTGCCAGCTCACCCTCGACAGGGGCGAGGGAGACCCAGTACTTC.

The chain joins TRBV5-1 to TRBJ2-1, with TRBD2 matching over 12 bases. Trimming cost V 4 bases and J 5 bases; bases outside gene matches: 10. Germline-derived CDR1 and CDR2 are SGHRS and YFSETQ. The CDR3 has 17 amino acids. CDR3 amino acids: CASSPTSGSSLNNEQFF. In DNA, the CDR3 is TGCGCCAGCAGCCCGACTAGCGGGAGCTCCTTAAACAATGAGCAGTTCTTC.

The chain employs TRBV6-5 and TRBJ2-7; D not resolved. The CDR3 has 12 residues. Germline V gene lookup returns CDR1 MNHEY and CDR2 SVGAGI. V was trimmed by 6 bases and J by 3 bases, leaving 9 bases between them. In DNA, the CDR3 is TGTGCCAGCAGCAGCGTAGGCTACGAGCAGTACTTC. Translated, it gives CASSSVGYEQYF.

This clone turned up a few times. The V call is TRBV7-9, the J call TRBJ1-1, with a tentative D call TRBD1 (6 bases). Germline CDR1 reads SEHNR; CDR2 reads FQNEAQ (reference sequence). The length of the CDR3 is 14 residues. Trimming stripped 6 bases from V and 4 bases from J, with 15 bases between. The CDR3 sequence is CASRVLGAGTEAFF. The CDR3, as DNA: TGTGCCAGCAGGGTTCTGGGGGCTGGCACTGAAGCTTTCTTT.

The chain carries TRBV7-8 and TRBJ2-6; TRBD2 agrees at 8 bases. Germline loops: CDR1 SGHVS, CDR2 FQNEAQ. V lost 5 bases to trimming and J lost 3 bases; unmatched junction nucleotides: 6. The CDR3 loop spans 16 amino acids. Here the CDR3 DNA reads TGTGCCAGCAGCCCCGGGGGGGTGGGTGGGGCCAACGTCCTGACTTTC. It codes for CASSPGGVGGANVLTF.

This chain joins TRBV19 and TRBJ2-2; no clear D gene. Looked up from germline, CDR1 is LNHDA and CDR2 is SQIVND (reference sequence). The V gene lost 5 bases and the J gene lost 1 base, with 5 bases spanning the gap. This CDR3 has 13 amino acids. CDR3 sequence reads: CASSQQNTGELFF. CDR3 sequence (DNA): TGTGCCAGTAGTCAACAGAACACCGGGGAGCTGTTTTTT.

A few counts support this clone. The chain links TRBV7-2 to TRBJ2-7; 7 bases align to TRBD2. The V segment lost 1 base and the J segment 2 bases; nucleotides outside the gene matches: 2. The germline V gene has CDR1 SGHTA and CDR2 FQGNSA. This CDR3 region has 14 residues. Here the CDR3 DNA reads TGTGCCAGCAGCTTAGGCGGGAGAACCTACGAGCAGTACTTC. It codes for CASSLGGRTYEQYF.